The 29 T cell receptor beta chains in this list originate from one sample, sequenced in a study of CD8 T cells in ankylosing spondylitis (dated by TCRdb to the late 2010s). Findings and caveats that apply to the study as a whole: Blood from ankylosing spondylitis patients appeared to be characterized by a TCR beta motif composed of under 10 highly homologous amino acid variants.

The library was built by means of 5' RACE. TCRdb names Illumina HiSeq 2500 as the instrument used. Clones were called with MiXCR by TCRdb after fastp trimmed the public reads at Q25, and only in-frame beta chains were retained. When rows share a CDR3 protein, they turn into one entry using the most common DNA and genes. Present in this sample are about 460,000 distinct CDR3 sequences, roughly 5.2% of which were seen just once. Roughly 3.3% of the sample goes to the ten largest clones. These TCRs are of unknown antigen specificity. The sample was blood, either unsorted or a sorted T cell fraction (not recorded which). These receptors came from a male donor with ankylosing spondylitis.

In this sample, this clonotype turned up many times. The gene calls are TRBV5-1 and TRBJ2-7; 7 nucleotides line up with TRBD1. V lost 6 bases, J lost 1 base, and 7 bases stayed unmatched. The CDR3 totals 14 residues. Germline V gene data show CDR1 as SGHRS and CDR2 as YFSETQ. CDR3 DNA: TGCGCCAGCAAAGGGGGCCAAGGGTCCTACGAGCAGTACTTC. Translation: CASKGGQGSYEQYF.

This chain uses TRBV20-1 with TRBJ2-1, with 10 bases fitting TRBD2. The junction had 10 bases not matched to a gene; V was cut back by 4 bases and J by 7 bases. The CDR3 totals 15 residues. Germline V lookup: CDR1 DFQATT, CDR2 SNEGSKA (reference sequence). Written as DNA, the CDR3 is TGCAGTGCTATCTCTCTAGCGGGAGTAAGGAATGAGCAGTTCTTC. Encoded protein: CSAISLAGVRNEQFF.

The chain combines TRBV4-1 with TRBJ2-3; D remains unclear. Germline CDR1 is MGHRA and CDR2 is YSYEKL. The V and J ends lost 1 base and 6 bases respectively, with 11 bases between them. The CDR3 has 14 residues. CDR3 amino acids: CASSQAKSTDTQYF. CDR3 nucleotide sequence: TGCGCCAGCAGCCAAGCGAAGTCCACGGATACGCAGTATTTT.

With regard to this clonotype: A much larger clone differs by one base, so this may be a read error. This chain uses TRBV7-2 with TRBJ2-2; the D is unclear. The CDR3 is made up of 14 amino acids. Germline loops: CDR1 SGHTA, CDR2 FQGNSA. Trimming pared 5 bases from V and 10 bases from J, leaving 17 bases between. The CDR3 loop is CASSPLLGAEELFF. CDR3 DNA sequence: TGTGCCAGCAGCCCCCTGTTGGGCGCCGAGGAGCTGTTTTTT.

The table lists this clonotype with many counts. V and J are TRBV5-1 and TRBJ2-1; tentative D call: TRBD1 (5 bases). The CDR3 extends over 13 amino acids. Germline CDR1 is SGHRS and CDR2 is YFSETQ. Trimming pared 0 bases from V and 10 bases from J, leaving 11 bases between. The CDR3 DNA reads TGCGCCAGCAGCTTGGAATGGGGCCGGGAGCAGTTCTTC. Protein product: CASSLEWGREQFF.

This chain connects TRBV7-2 to TRBJ2-7; D gene unclear. With 5 bases removed from V and 3 bases from J, the gap between germline ends came to 14 bases. The CDR3 has 14 amino acids. Germline CDR1 is SGHTA and CDR2 is FQGNSA. The CDR3: CASSPPTLIYEQYF. CDR3 coding DNA: TGTGCCAGCAGCCCCCCGACCTTGATCTACGAGCAGTACTTC.

This clonotype showed up just a few times. This chain links TRBV14 with TRBJ2-5; 8 bases fit TRBD1. The trim removed 4 bases at V and 4 bases at J, leaving 11 bases unmatched. Germline V gene sequence: CDR1 SGHDN, CDR2 FVKESK. The CDR3 runs 16 residues. The CDR3 loop reads CASSLLLTGAGETQYF. Written as DNA, the CDR3 is TGTGCCAGCAGCCTGCTCCTGACAGGGGCTGGAGAGACCCAGTACTTC.

In this sample, this clonotype turned up a few times. The J gene is TRBJ2-3, the V gene TRBV12-3 or TRBV12-4, with 14 bases aligning to TRBD2. The V and J ends lost 5 bases and 6 bases, in that order; junction bases with no gene match: 13. The CDR3 covers 18 residues. CDR3 nucleotide sequence: TGTGCCAGCAGTCCGTTCACGGGACTAGCGGGAGTCCGGGATACGCAGTATTTT. This encodes CASSPFTGLAGVRDTQYF.

This clonotype was picked up many times. CDR3 region: CSVRWDDNEQFF. Here the CDR3 DNA reads TGCAGCGTTCGCTGGGACGACAATGAGCAGTTCTTC. The chain joins TRBV29-1 to TRBJ2-1; either TRBD1 or TRBD2 may supply D (5 bases each). This CDR3 spans 12 amino acids. Per the germline V gene, CDR1 is SQVTM and CDR2 is ANQGSEA. Trimming pared 5 bases from V and 5 bases from J, leaving 10 bases between.

This clonotype has a count of ten or more. The chain couples TRBV7-2 to TRBJ1-1; TRBD1 might be the D (5 bases). CDR3 length: 14 amino acids. Germline CDR1 is SGHTA and CDR2 is FQGNSA. The germline V and J ends were trimmed by 8 bases and 0 bases, with 13 bases remaining between them. CDR3 in amino acids: CASGLNRMNTEAFF. DNA for the CDR3: TGTGCCAGCGGCCTGAACAGGATGAACACTGAAGCTTTCTTT. The full variable domain, its missing parts supplied by reference TRBV7-2 and TRBJ1-1, is GAGVSQSPSNKVTEKGKDVELRCDPISGHTALYWYRQSLGQGLEFLIYFQGNSAPDKSGLPSDRFSAERTGGSVSTLTIQRTQQEDSAVYLCASGLNRMNTEAFFGQGTRLTVV.

This clonotype was counted at least ten times. The chain links TRBV5-1 to TRBJ2-1; 10 nucleotides agree with TRBD1. The CDR3 has 15 residues. Losses at the gene ends were 5 bases for V and 9 bases for J; bases not matched to a gene: 11. Germline V gene lookup returns CDR1 SGHRS and CDR2 YFSETQ. The CDR3 nucleotides are TGCGCCAGCAGGGCCGGGACAGGGGAGGGAGGTGAGCAGTTCTTC. Translation gives CASRAGTGEGGEQFF. The variable domain in full, with the rest retrieved from reference TRBV5-1 and TRBJ2-1, is KAGVTQTPRYLIKTRGQQVTLSCSPISGHRSVSWYQQTPGQGLQFLFEYFSETQRNKGNFPGRFSGRQFSNSRSEMNVSTLELGDSALYLCASRAGTGEGGEQFFGPGTRLTVL.

This clonotype has only a few counts. DNA for the CDR3: TGTGCCAGCAGCCTGAAGGGCGGGGGACACCGATTCCAAGAGACCCAGTACTTC. It codes for CASSLKGGGHRFQETQYF. This rearrangement joins TRBV11-1 to TRBJ2-5; maybe TRBD2 (7 bases). The CDR3 has 18 residues. V was cut by 5 bases and J by 1 base, with 23 bases left in between. Looked up from germline, CDR1 is SGHAT and CDR2 is FQDESV (reference sequence).

On this clonotype: Being one base from a much bigger clone, this may be a read error. V gene TRBV28 combines with J gene TRBJ1-1; weak D call: TRBD1 (6 bases). The CDR3 is 14 amino acids. Germline CDR1 reads MDHEN; CDR2 reads SYDVKM. CDR3 in amino acids: CVSSLLQGHTEAFF. The CDR3 coding sequence is TGTGTCAGCAGTTTATTACAGGGCCACACTGAAGCTTTCTTT.

This clonotype was counted many times. The chain is built from TRBV12-3 or TRBV12-4 and TRBJ1-2, with no clear D. Trimming shortened V by 7 bases and J by 8 bases, and 14 bases separated the two germline ends. The CDR3 is made up of 12 amino acids. The CDR3 sequence: CASNWAGEGYTF. Here the CDR3 DNA reads TGTGCCAGCAATTGGGCAGGCGAGGGCTACACCTTC.

This clonotype was counted many times. V and J are TRBV20-1 and TRBJ2-7; D remains unclear. Germline CDR1 DFQATT, CDR2 SNEGSKA (reference sequence). The CDR3 extends over 15 amino acids. V was trimmed by 0 bases and J by 0 bases, leaving 12 bases between them. The CDR3 sequence is CSARDQRSYSYEQYF. The DNA of the CDR3 is TGCAGTGCTAGAGATCAACGATCGTACTCCTACGAGCAGTACTTC.

J is TRBJ2-1 and V is TRBV4-1; TRBD2 agrees at 9 bases. Per the germline V gene, CDR1 is MGHRA and CDR2 is YSYEKL. The CDR3 covers 15 residues. Losses at the gene ends were 0 bases for V and 8 bases for J; bases not matched to a gene: 5. The DNA for the CDR3 is TGCGCCAGCAGCCAAGATCTTCGCGGGGGGGATGAGCAGTTCTTC. Its protein product is CASSQDLRGGDEQFF.

This clonotype was seen ten or more times. The chain recombines TRBV5-1 with TRBJ2-3, with D uncertain. Germline CDR1 reads SGHRS; CDR2 reads YFSETQ. This CDR3 region has 11 residues. The V end lost 10 bases, the J end lost 6 bases, and 12 bases lay between the germline ends. For the CDR3, the DNA is TGCGCCCTCAACTTGGGTGATACGCAGTATTTT. Translation gives CALNLGDTQYF. The whole variable domain, remainder taken from reference TRBV5-1 and TRBJ2-3, is KAGVTQTPRYLIKTRGQQVTLSCSPISGHRSVSWYQQTPGQGLQFLFEYFSETQRNKGNFPGRFSGRQFSNSRSEMNVSTLELGDSALYLCALNLGDTQYFGPGTRLTVL.

The table lists this clonotype with many counts. The chain is built from TRBV6-5 and TRBJ2-7; D is perhaps TRBD2 (5 bases). Trimming pared 4 bases from V and 6 bases from J, leaving 13 bases between. Germline V gene data show CDR1 as MNHEY and CDR2 as SVGAGI. This CDR3 comprises 13 residues. CDR3 in amino acids: CASSSSGRSEQYF. In DNA form, the CDR3 reads TGTGCCAGCAGTTCCAGCGGCAGGAGCGAGCAGTACTTC.

The table lists this clonotype with many counts. The rearrangement links TRBV7-2 to TRBJ2-7, with 9 bases matching TRBD2. This CDR3 has 15 amino acids. CDR1 is SGHTA, CDR2 FQGNSA, per germline. J gave up 4 bases and V 4 bases, and 8 bases lay outside the gene matches. The CDR3 region is CASSSRGRAFYEQYF. The CDR3 DNA reads as TGTGCCAGCAGCTCCCGCGGGAGGGCTTTTTACGAGCAGTACTTC.

The table lists this clonotype with many counts. The chain employs TRBV4-3 and TRBJ2-1, with TRBD2 identical over 7 bases. The V segment lost 1 base and the J segment 15 bases; nucleotides outside the gene matches: 9. CDR1 and CDR2 from the germline V gene are LGHNA and YSLEER. The CDR3 runs 13 residues. The CDR3 nucleotides read TGCGCCAGCAGCCAAGGGAAGCGGGGTCTTACGTTCTTC. This encodes CASSQGKRGLTFF.

This clonotype was seen ten or more times. V is TRBV20-1 and J is TRBJ1-2; D perhaps matches TRBD1 (6 bases). CDR3 length: 15 residues. Germline CDR1 and CDR2: DFQATT and SNEGSKA (reference sequence). Deletions cut 3 bases from V and 0 bases from J, with 14 bases between. CDR3 protein: CSARGGPQANYGYTF. CDR3 nucleotide sequence: TGCAGTGCTAGGGGGGGGCCACAGGCTAACTATGGCTACACCTTC.

This clonotype was counted ten times or more. This chain connects TRBV9 to TRBJ1-5; D is possibly TRBD1 (5 bases). Per germline, CDR1 SGDLS and CDR2 YYNGEE. The CDR3 loop spans 16 amino acids. V was clipped by 0 bases and J by 2 bases, with 12 bases between them. CDR3 region: CASSVGREDGNQPQHF. The CDR3 coding sequence is TGTGCCAGCAGCGTAGGCAGGGAAGATGGCAATCAGCCCCAGCATTTT.

This clonotype was seen only a few times. The gene calls are TRBV7-9 and TRBJ1-1; D gene unclear. Germline CDR1 and CDR2: SEHNR and FQNEAQ (reference sequence). This CDR3 has 12 amino acids. Trimming removed 4 bases at V and 7 bases at J, with 10 bases between. The CDR3 loop reads CASSSTVLEAFF. The CDR3 DNA is TGTGCCAGCAGCTCAACAGTACTTGAAGCTTTCTTT.

There are a few counts of this clonotype. The V call is TRBV18, the J call TRBJ2-7; TRBD1 agrees at 8 bases. V lost 5 bases to trimming and J lost 3 bases; unmatched junction nucleotides: 9. This CDR3 is built from 15 residues. Germline loops: CDR1 KGHSH, CDR2 LQKENI. The CDR3 coding sequence is TGTGCCAGCTCAGGCACGACAGGGGTAGGCTACGAGCAGTACTTC. This encodes CASSGTTGVGYEQYF. The full variable domain, in which reference TRBV18 and TRBJ2-7 provide the parts outside the CDR3, is NAGVMQNPRHLVRRRGQEARLRCSPMKGHSHVYWYRQLPEEGLKFMVYLQKENIIDESGMPKERFSAEFPKEGPSILRIQQVVRGDSAAYFCASSGTTGVGYEQYFGPGTRLTVT.

This clonotype was seen repeatedly, ten times or more. V usage is TRBV25-1 and J usage is TRBJ1-5, with D unclear. This CDR3 has 14 residues. The ends were cut back, 2 bases at V and 0 bases at J, with 5 bases in the middle. Germline V gene data show CDR1 as MGHDK and CDR2 as SYGVNS. In DNA form, the CDR3 reads TGTGCCAGCAGTGAAGGGGATAGCAATCAGCCCCAGCATTTT. It encodes CASSEGDSNQPQHF.

In its sample, this clonotype was seen many times. The rearrangement uses TRBV5-1 and TRBJ1-2; D possibly corresponds to TRBD1 (5 bases). V gave up 3 bases and J gave up 2 bases, with 8 bases separating them. The CDR3 contains 13 residues. Germline V CDR1 and CDR2: SGHRS, YFSETQ. The CDR3 spells CASSSTVNYGYTF. As DNA, the CDR3 is TGCGCCAGCAGCTCGACAGTAAACTATGGCTACACCTTC.

This clonotype was counted between two and nine times. The V and J genes are TRBV30 and TRBJ2-7; D remains unclear. Between the trimmed V and J ends, which lost 0 bases and 0 bases, there was a span of 9 bases. CDR3 length: 14 amino acids. From germline, CDR1 is GTSNPN and CDR2 SVGIG (reference sequence). CDR3 in amino acids: CAWSVKDPSYEQYF. For the CDR3, the DNA is TGTGCCTGGAGTGTAAAAGACCCCTCCTACGAGCAGTACTTC.

This clonotype was recorded at least ten times. The chain carries TRBV15 and TRBJ1-1; D is uncertain. Germline V gene data show CDR1 as LNHNV and CDR2 as YYDKDF (reference sequence). The CDR3 runs 13 residues. V was clipped by 0 bases and J by 5 bases, with 7 bases between them. CDR3 amino acids: CATSRDGGTEAFF. The CDR3 DNA is TGTGCCACCAGCAGAGACGGTGGGACTGAAGCTTTCTTT.

The table lists this clonotype with many counts. The V gene is TRBV4-2, the J gene TRBJ2-1; 7 nucleotides align to TRBD2. Germline V CDR1 and CDR2: LGHNA, YNFKEQ. V was pared by 4 bases and J by 4 bases, with 7 bases of the junction left unmatched. The CDR3 totals 15 residues. Here the CDR3 reads CASSRERGPYNEQFF. The CDR3 DNA reads as TGTGCCAGCAGCCGAGAGCGGGGCCCGTACAATGAGCAGTTCTTC.